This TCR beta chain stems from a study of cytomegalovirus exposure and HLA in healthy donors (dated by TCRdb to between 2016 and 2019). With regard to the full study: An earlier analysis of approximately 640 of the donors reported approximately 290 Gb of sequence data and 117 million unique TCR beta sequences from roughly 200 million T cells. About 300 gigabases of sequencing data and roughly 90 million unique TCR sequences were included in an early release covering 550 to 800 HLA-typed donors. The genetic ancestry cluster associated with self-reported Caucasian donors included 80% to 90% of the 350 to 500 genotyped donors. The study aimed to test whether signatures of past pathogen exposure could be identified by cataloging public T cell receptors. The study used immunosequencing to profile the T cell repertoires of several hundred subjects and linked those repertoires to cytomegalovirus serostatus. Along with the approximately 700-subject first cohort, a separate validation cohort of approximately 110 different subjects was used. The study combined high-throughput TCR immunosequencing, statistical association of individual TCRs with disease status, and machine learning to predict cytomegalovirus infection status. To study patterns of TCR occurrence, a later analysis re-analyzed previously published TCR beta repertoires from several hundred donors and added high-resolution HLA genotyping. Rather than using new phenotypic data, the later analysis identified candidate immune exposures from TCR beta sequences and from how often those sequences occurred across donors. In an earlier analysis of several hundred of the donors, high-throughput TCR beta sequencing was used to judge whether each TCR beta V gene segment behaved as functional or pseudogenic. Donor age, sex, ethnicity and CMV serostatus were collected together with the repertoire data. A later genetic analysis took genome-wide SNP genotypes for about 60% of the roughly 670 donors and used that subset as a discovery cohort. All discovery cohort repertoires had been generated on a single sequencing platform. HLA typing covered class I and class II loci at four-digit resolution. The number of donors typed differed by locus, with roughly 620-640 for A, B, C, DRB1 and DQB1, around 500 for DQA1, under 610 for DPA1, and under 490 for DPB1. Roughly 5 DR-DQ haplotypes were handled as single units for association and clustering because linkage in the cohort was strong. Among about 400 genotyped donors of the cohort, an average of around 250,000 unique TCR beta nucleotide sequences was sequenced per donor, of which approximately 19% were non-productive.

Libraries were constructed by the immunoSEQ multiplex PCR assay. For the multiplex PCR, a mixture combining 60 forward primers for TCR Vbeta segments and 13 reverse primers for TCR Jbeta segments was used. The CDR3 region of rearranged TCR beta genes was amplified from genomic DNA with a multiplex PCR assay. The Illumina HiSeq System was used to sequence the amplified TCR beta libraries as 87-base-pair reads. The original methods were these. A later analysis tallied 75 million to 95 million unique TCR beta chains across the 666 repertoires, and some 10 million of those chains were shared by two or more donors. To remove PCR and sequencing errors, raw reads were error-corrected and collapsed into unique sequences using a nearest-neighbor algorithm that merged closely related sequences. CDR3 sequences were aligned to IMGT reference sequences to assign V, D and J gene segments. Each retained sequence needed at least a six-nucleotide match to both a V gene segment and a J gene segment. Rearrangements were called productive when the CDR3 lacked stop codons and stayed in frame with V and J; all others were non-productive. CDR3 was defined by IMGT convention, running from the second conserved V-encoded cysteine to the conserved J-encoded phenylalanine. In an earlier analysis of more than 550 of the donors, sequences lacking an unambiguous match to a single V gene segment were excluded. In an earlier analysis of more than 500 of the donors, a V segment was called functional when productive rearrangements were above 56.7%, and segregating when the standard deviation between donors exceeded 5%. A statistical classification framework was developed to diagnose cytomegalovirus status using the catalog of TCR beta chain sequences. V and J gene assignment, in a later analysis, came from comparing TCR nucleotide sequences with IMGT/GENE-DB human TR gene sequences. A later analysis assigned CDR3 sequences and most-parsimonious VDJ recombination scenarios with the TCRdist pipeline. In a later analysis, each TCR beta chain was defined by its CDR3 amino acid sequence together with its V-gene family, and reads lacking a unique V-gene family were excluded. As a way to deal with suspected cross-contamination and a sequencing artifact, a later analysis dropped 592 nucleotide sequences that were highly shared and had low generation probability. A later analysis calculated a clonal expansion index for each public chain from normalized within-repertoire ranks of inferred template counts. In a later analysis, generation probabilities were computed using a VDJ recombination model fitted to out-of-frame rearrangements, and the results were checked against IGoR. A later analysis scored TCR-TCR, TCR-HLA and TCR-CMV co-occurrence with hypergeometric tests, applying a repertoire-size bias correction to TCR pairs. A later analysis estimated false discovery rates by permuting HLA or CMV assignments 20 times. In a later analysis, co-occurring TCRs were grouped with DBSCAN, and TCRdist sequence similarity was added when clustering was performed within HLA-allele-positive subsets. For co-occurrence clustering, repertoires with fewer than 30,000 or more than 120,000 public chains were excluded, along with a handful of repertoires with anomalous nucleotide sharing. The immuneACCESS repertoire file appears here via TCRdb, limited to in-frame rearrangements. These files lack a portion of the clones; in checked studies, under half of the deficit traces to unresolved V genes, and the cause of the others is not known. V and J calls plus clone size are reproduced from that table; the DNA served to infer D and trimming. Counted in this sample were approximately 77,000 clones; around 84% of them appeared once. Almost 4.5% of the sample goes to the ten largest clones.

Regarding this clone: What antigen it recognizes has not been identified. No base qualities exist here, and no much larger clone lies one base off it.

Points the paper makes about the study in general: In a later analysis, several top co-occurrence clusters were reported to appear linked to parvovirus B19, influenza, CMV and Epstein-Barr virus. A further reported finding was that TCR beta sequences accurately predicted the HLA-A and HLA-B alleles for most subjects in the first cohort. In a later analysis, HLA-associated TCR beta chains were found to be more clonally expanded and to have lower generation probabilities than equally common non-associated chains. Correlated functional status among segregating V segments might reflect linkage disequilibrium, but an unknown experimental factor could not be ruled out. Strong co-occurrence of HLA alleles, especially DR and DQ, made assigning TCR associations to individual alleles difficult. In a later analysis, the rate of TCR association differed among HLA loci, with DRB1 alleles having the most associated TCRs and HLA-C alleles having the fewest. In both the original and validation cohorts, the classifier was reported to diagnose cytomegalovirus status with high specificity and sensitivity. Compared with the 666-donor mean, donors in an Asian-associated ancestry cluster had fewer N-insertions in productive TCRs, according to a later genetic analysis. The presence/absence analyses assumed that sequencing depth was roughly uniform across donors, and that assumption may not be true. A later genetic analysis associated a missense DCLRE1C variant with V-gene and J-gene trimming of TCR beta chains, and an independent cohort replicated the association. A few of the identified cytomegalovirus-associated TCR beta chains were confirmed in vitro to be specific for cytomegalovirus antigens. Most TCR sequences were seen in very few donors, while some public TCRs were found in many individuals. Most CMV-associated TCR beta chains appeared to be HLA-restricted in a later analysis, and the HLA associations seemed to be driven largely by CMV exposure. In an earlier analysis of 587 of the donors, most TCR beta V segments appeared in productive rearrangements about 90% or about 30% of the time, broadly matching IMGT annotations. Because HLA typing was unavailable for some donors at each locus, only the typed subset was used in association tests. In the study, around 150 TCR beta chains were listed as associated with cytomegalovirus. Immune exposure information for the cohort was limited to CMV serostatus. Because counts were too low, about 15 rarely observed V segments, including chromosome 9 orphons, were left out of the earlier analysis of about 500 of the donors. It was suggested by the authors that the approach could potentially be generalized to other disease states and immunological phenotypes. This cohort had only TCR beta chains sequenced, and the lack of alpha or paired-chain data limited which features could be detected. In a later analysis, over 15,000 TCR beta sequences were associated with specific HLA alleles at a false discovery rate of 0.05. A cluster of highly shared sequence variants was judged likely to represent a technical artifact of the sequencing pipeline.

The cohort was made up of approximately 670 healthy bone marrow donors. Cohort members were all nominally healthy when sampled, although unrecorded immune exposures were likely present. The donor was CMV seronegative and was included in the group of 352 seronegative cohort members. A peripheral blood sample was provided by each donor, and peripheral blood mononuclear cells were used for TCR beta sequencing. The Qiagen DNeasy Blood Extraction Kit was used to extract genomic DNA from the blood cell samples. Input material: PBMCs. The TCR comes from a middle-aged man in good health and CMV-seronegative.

The nucleotide sequence is given as TGCGCCAGCAGCCAGGCGGCGGGGTCTGGGGCCAACGTCCTGACTTTC. The translation is CASSQAAGSGANVLTF. This receptor chain uses TRBV4-3 and TRBJ2-6; TRBD2 is a weak D gene call, 6 bases matching. The germline V gene supplies CDR1 LGHNA and CDR2 YSLEER. The CDR3 runs 16 residues from the cysteine to the phenylalanine. Only the CDR3 region is kept as DNA, spanning 48 bases read in frame from base 1. V gives up 3 bases and J gives up 1 base, and the segment between their germline ends measures 10 bases.